This TCR beta chain was profiled in a study of shared clonotypes between healthy human individuals. Trimming left V 7 bases short and J 5 bases short, with 17 bases between. This CDR3 is 15 amino acids long. In germline, CDR1 is SEHNR, CDR2 FQNEAQ (reference sequence). The assay was immunoSEQ multiplex PCR, and TCRdb's table has in-frame clones only and misses some. The data show about 490,000 clones, 65% to 85% seen once. This chain links TRBV7-9 with TRBJ2-2, with D tentatively TRBD1 (6 bases). The source of this sequence is a woman aged 40 to 55 in good health. Some clones in this sample may be carry-over from other donors' samples. The specimen sequenced was PBMCs. Here the CDR3 reads CASILTKRGTGELFF. The CDR3, as DNA: TGTGCCAGCATCCTCACCAAAAGGGGGACCGGGGAGCTGTTTTTT.